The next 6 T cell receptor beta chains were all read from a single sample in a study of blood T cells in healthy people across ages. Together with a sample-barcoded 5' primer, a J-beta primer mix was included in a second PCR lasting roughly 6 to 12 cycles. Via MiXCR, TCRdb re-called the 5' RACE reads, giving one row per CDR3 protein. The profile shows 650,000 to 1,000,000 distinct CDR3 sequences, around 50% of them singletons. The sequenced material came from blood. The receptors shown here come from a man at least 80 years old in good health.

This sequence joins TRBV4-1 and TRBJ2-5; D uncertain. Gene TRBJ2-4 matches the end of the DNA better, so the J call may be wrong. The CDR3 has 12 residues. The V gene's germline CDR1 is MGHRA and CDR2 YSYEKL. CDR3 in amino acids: CASSQGFGIQYF. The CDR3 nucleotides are TGCGCCAGCAGCCAGGGGTTTGGCATTCAGTACTTC.

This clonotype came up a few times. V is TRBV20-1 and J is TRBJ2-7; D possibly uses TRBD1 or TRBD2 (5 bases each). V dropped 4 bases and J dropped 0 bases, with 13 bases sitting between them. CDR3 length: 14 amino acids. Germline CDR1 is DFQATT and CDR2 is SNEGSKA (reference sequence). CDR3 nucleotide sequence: TGCAGTGCTAATAGGGGACGGAGCTCCTACGAGCAGTACTTC. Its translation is CSANRGRSSYEQYF.

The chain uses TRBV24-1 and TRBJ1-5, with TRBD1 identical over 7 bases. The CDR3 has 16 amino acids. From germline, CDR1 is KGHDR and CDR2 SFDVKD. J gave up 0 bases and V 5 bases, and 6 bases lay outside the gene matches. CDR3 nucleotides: TGTGCCACCAGTGTCTGGACAGGATATAGCAATCAGCCCCAGCATTTT. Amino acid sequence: CATSVWTGYSNQPQHF.

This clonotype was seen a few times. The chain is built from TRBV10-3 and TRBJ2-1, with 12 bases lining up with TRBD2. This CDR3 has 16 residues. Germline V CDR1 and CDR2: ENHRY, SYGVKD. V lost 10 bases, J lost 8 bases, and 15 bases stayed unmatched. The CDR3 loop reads CATQIELAGGSDEQFF. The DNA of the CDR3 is TGTGCCACCCAGATTGAACTAGCGGGAGGAAGCGATGAGCAGTTCTTC.

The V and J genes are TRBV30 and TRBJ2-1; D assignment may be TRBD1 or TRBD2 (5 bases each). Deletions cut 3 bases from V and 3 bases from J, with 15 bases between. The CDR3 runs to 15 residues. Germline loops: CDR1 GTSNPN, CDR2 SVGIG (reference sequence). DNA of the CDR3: TGTGCCTGGAGCGCATCGGGACCCATCTACAATGAGCAGTTCTTC. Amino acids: CAWSASGPIYNEQFF.

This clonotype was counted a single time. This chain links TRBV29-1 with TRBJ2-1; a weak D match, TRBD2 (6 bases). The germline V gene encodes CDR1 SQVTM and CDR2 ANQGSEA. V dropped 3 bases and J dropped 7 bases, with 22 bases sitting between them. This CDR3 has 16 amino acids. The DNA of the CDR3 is TGCAGCGTTGATTTGACGGAGGCGGGGCCGCGTAATGAGCAGTTCTTC. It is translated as CSVDLTEAGPRNEQFF.